This T cell receptor (beta chain) appears in the sequencing data of a study of T cell responses to AZD1222 COVID-19 vaccine (dated by TCRdb to the early 2020s). Background for the entire study: Because spike-specific TCR depth and breadth did not differ between the two schedules, AZD1222 recipients who got a second dose at roughly 4 weeks were pooled with those who got a second dose at roughly 12 weeks. A total of about 230 trial participants underwent TCR sequencing, of whom about 210 received two doses of AZD1222 and 26 received two doses of the MenACWY control vaccine. Trial participants were enrolled into age subgroups of 18-55, 56-69 and 70-plus years, which contained about 150, 28 and 57 TCR-sequenced participants, respectively. On the study overall, not on this receptor specifically: The whole spike protein was spanned by vaccine-associated CD4 TCRs, and dominant responses were seen in regions 160-218 and 743-854. Epitopes outside the regions mutated in the B.1.351 and B.1.1.7 variants were reportedly recognized by nearly half of the unique spike-specific TCRs. Conclusions about previously exposed vaccinees are limited because only 6 or 7 AZD1222 recipients were SARS-CoV-2 seropositive at baseline. The 56-69-year group was small, and its depth increase did not reach significance, likely because of low power. Most participants were white British and females outnumbered males, and the authors suggested that clonal diversity may have been underestimated. No day 14 peak-response samples were available, so repertoires were characterized only after the peak T cell response. After two AZD1222 doses, spike-specific TCR breadth and depth were significantly higher than at day 0 and than in MenACWY recipients.

What this sample's time point label stands for: baseline before first vaccination. Samples from vaccinated people were obtained from the UK trials COV001 and COV002, which included a single-blind randomized controlled phase 2/3 trial of AZD1222 (ChAdOx1 nCoV-19) in healthy adults. For TCRbeta chain sequencing, PBMC samples were collected from trial participants at day 0 and at day 28 after the second dose. This clone turned up a few times. Its antigen remains unidentified. No base quality information exists; no much larger clone differs at one position. The CDR3 regions of human TCRbeta chains were analyzed by immunosequencing. Per the source publication's procedure: Repertoire TCRs were checked for matches against a reference library of SARS-CoV-2-specific TCRs that had been generated using the MIRA antigen-specificity platform. Breadth was defined as the fraction of unique TCRs that were SARS-CoV-2-associated. Depth was defined as the fraction of total T cells that were SARS-CoV-2-associated. Using the MIRA data, every spike-specific TCR was mapped to the spike region that the TCR reacted to and assigned to either a CD4 or a CD8 class. Log10-transformed breadth and depth values were compared by one-way ANOVA with Sidak's multiple comparisons tests. Sourced from immuneACCESS, this table was stored by TCRdb with only in-frame sequences that have V and J called. A share of the clones is absent; for the studies checked, an unresolved V gene accounts for under half, and the remainder has no known explanation. V, J and clone size derive from that table, while D and trimming were established from the DNA sequence. The sample table contains about 110,000 clones; only one count was recorded for roughly nine tenths of them. Of the sample, approximately 4.3% is held by the ten largest clones.

The CDR3 holds 15 amino acids from the cysteine to the phenylalanine. This entry keeps only the CDR3 DNA: 45 bases, framed from base 1. CDR1 SGDLS and CDR2 YYNGEE were looked up in the germline V gene. V drops 3 bases and J drops 4 bases, leaving 16 bases in between. The source is an adult in good health. The material was peripheral blood, obtained on day 0 of AZD1222 vaccination. The sequence links TRBV9 to TRBJ1-1; too little of a D gene remains to name it. For the CDR3, the sequence is CASSGDPGLPTEAFF. The DNA reads as follows: TGTGCCAGCAGCGGAGATCCGGGGTTACCCACTGAAGCTTTCTTT.